This record concerns one TCR beta chain sequence. Its specificity is unknown. Sequencing used immunoSEQ multiplex PCR; TCRdb keeps in-frame clones, though not all of them. The sample contains roughly 600,000 clones, roughly 98% of which appear only once. The CDR3 contains 18 residues. The V and J ends lost 3 bases and 4 bases, in that order; junction bases with no gene match: 14. Germline V gene lookup returns CDR1 MDHEN and CDR2 SYDVKM. This sample was included in a study of shared clonotypes between healthy human individuals. Regarding the study as a whole: Relative to their counterparts shared across all four donors, non-shared clonotypes exhibited diminished generation probabilities.

Cells designated naive CD8 were CD45RO-negative and were positively selected for CCR7, with terminally differentiated effector memory CD45RA+ cells excluded. V usage is TRBV28 and J usage is TRBJ1-3; 8 positions agree with TRBD1. Sequenced: naive CD8+ T cells sorted from blood. This TCR was recovered from a man aged 30 to 45 in good health. In DNA form, the CDR3 reads TGTGCCAGCAGTTTTGATTGGGGACAGGACGAGCTGGGAAACACCATATATTTT. This translates into CASSFDWGQDELGNTIYF.